The 11 T cell receptor beta chains listed next were all sequenced from one sample in a study of T cell repertoires in cytomegalovirus infection. Via MiXCR, TCRdb re-called the reads, giving one row per CDR3 protein. The repertoire holds about 260,000 distinct CDR3 sequences, with about 13% as singletons. The sequencing input was PBMCs. The origin of the receptors is a human donor in good health (CMV status not recorded). Some clones in this sample may be carry-over from other donors' samples.

The chain recombines TRBV7-9 with TRBJ1-2, with D tentatively TRBD1 (5 bases). This CDR3 region has 16 residues. The V gene lost 4 bases and the J gene lost 1 base, with 16 bases spanning the gap. In germline, CDR1 is SEHNR, CDR2 FQNEAQ (reference sequence). The CDR3 DNA follows: TGTGCCAGCAGCTCATTCCGGGACCTTCATAACTATGGCTACACCTTC. This gives the protein CASSSFRDLHNYGYTF.

There are many counts of this clonotype. V gene TRBV7-2 combines with J gene TRBJ2-1; no reliable D call. Trimming left V 1 base short and J 9 bases short, with 13 bases between. CDR3 size: 14 residues. Germline CDR1 is SGHTA and CDR2 is FQGNSA. DNA of the CDR3: TGTGCCAGCAGCTTAGAGACCTGGAGCGCTGAGCAGTTCTTC. It encodes CASSLETWSAEQFF.

The chain employs TRBV28 and TRBJ1-5, with 10 bases lining up with TRBD1. Germline CDR1 is MDHEN and CDR2 is SYDVKM. This CDR3 spans 12 amino acids. Trimming at V came to 8 bases and at J to 6 bases, leaving 1 base not matched to a gene. The CDR3 DNA follows: TGTGCCAGCGGGACAGGGGTTCAGCCCCAGCATTTT. Translated: CASGTGVQPQHF.

This clonotype was found many times. V gene TRBV27 combines with J gene TRBJ2-1; D gene ambiguous. V was cut by 3 bases and J by 4 bases, with 19 bases left in between. Germline loops: CDR1 MNHEY, CDR2 SMNVEV (reference sequence). The CDR3 consists of 17 residues. CDR3 sequence (DNA): TGTGCCAGCAGTTTGCCCGACATCAAACGAGGTTACAATGAGCAGTTCTTC. As protein: CASSLPDIKRGYNEQFF.

This clonotype has more than one count but fewer than ten. The V call is TRBV10-3, the J call TRBJ2-5, with 10 bases fitting TRBD2. The CDR3 sequence is 15 residues long. Trimming took 2 bases from V and 3 from J; bases not matched to a gene: 3. CDR1 is ENHRY and CDR2 is SYGVKD in the germline V gene. CDR3 DNA: TGTGCCATCAGTGAGGGACTAGCGGTTAAAGAGACCCAGTACTTC. Encoded protein: CAISEGLAVKETQYF.

This clonotype was detected ten times or more. The chain is built from TRBV7-2 and TRBJ1-2; 9 nucleotides line up with TRBD1. J lost 7 bases, V lost 5 bases, and 8 bases had no gene match. Germline lookup yields CDR1 SGHTA and CDR2 FQGNSA. The CDR3 spans 14 residues. The DNA of the CDR3 is TGTGCCAGCAGCCCGGGACAGGGTCGGGGTGGCTACACCTTC. Its protein product is CASSPGQGRGGYTF. Looking up the rest from reference TRBV7-2 and TRBJ1-2 gives the full variable domain: GAGVSQSPSNKVTEKGKDVELRCDPISGHTALYWYRQSLGQGLEFLIYFQGNSAPDKSGLPSDRFSAERTGGSVSTLTIQRTQQEDSAVYLCASSPGQGRGGYTFGSGTRLTVV.

Only a few counts were recorded for this clonotype. The V call is TRBV20-1, the J call TRBJ1-2; D might be TRBD1 (6 bases). Germline assignment: CDR1 DFQATT and CDR2 SNEGSKA (reference sequence). V shed 5 bases and J shed 1 base, with 17 bases lying between them. The CDR3 contains 15 residues. The CDR3 DNA reads as TGCAGTGCTCCCCACCAGGGCAGGGGTAACTATGGCTACACCTTC. Its translation is CSAPHQGRGNYGYTF.

Many counts were recorded for this clonotype. This rearrangement joins TRBV6-2 or TRBV6-3 to TRBJ2-7, with 7 bases that match TRBD1. There are 15 residues in the CDR3. V gave up 6 bases and J gave up 5 bases; unmatched junction bases: 13. The germline gives CDR1 MNHEY, CDR2 SVGEGT. CDR3: CASSKIDRVNNEQYF. The CDR3 nucleotides are TGTGCCAGCAGCAAAATAGACAGGGTGAACAACGAGCAGTACTTC.

This clonotype was picked up a small number of times. The chain links TRBV2 to TRBJ2-5; D gene uncertain. Germline V lookup: CDR1 SNHLY, CDR2 FYNNEI. This CDR3 has 14 residues. Trimming took 4 bases from V and 3 from J, leaving 12 bases between them. CDR3: CASSGQAWEETQYF. The DNA of the CDR3 is TGTGCCAGCAGTGGTCAGGCTTGGGAAGAGACCCAGTACTTC.

This clonotype showed up just a few times. The genes are TRBV12-3 or TRBV12-4 and TRBJ1-5, with D perhaps TRBD1 (5 bases). V lost 3 bases and J lost 7, with 10 bases in between. The CDR3 runs to 13 residues. The CDR3 sequence: CASSLGGGQPQHF. The CDR3 region has the DNA TGTGCCAGCAGTTTGGGGGGAGGCCAGCCCCAGCATTTT.

This clonotype turned up a few times. The chain links TRBV6-5 to TRBJ1-1; the D gene is possibly TRBD1 (5 bases). CDR1 is MNHEY and CDR2 is SVGAGI in the germline V gene. Trimming left V 2 bases short and J 3 bases short, with 10 bases between. This CDR3 comprises 14 residues. The CDR3, as DNA: TGTGCCAGCAGTTACGGGGGAGTAGACACTGAAGCTTTCTTT. Amino acids: CASSYGGVDTEAFF.